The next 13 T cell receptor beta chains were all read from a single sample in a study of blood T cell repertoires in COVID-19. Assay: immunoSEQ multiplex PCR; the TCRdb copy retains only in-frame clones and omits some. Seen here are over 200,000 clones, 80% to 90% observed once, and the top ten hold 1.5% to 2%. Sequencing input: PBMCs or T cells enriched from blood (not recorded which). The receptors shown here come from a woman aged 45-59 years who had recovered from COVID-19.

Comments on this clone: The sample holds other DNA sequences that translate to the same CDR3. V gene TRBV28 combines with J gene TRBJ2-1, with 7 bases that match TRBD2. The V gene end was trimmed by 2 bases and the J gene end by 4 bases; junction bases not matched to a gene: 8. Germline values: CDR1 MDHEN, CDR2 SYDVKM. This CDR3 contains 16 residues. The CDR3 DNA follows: TGTGCCAGCAGTTTAATTGCGGGAGTTTCATACAATGAGCAGTTCTTC. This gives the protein CASSLIAGVSYNEQFF.

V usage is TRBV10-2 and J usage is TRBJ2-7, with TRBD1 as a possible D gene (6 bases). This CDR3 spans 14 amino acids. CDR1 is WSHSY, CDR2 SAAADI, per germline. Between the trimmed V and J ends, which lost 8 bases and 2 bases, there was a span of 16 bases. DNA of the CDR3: TGCGCCAGCCAGGTGCAGGGGACCGCCTACGAGCAGTACTTC. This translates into CASQVQGTAYEQYF.

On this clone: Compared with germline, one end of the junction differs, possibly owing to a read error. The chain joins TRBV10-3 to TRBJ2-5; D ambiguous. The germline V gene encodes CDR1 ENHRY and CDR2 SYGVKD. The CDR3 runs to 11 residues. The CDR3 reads CAIGAQGTQYF. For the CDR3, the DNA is TGTGCCATCGGAGCCCAAGGGACCCAGTACTTC.

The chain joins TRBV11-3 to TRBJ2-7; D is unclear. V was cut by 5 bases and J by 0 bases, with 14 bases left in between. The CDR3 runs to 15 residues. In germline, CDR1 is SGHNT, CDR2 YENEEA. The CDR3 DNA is TGTGCCAGCAGCCCTGACGCAGCGAGCTCCTACGAGCAGTACTTC. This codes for CASSPDAASSYEQYF. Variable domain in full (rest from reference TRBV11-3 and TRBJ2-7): EAGVVQSPRYKIIEKKQPVAFWCNPISGHNTLYWYLQNLGQGPELLIRYENEEAVDDSQLPKDRFSAERLKGVDSTLKIQPAELGDSAVYLCASSPDAASSYEQYFGPGTRLTVT.

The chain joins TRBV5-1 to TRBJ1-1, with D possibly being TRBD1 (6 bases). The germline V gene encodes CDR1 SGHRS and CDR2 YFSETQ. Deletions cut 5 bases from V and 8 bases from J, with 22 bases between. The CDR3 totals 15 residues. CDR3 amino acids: CASRLTPGTLIEAFF. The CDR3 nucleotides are TGCGCCAGCAGGCTCACCCCCGGGACACTTATCGAAGCTTTCTTT.

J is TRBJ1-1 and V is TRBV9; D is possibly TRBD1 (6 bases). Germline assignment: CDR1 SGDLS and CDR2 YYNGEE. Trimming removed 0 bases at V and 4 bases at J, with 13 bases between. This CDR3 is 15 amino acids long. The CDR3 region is CASSVAGAGVTEAFF. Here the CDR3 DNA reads TGTGCCAGCAGCGTAGCAGGGGCCGGGGTCACTGAAGCTTTCTTT.

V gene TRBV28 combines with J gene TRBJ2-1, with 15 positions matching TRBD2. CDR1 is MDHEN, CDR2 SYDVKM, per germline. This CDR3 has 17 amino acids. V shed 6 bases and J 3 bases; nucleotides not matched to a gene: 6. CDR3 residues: CASRGLAGGIDYNEQFF. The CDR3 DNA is TGTGCCAGCAGGGGACTAGCGGGAGGAATAGACTACAATGAGCAGTTCTTC.

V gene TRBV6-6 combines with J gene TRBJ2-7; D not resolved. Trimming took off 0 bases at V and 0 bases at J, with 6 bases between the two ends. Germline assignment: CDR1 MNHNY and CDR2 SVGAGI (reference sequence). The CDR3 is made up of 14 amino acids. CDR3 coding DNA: TGTGCCAGCAGTTACTCTCACAGCTCCTACGAGCAGTACTTC. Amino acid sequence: CASSYSHSSYEQYF.

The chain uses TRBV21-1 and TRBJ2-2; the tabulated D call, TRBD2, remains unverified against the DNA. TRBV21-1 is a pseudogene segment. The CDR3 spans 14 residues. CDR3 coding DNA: TGTGCCAGCAGCAAAGAAATCGGCACCGGGGAGCTGTTTTTT. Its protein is CASSKEIGTGELFF.

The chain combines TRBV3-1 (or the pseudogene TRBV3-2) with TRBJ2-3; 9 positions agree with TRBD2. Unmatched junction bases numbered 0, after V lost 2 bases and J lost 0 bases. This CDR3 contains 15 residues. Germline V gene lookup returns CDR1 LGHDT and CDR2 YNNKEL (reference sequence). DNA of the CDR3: TGTGCCAGCAGCCAAACTAGCGGGAGCACAGATACGCAGTATTTT. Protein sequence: CASSQTSGSTDTQYF.

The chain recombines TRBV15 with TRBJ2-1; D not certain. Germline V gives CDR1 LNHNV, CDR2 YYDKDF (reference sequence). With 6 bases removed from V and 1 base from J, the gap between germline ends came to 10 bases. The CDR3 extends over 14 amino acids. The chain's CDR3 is CATRSDWSYNEQFF. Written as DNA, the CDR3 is TGTGCCACCAGGTCCGACTGGTCCTACAATGAGCAGTTCTTC.

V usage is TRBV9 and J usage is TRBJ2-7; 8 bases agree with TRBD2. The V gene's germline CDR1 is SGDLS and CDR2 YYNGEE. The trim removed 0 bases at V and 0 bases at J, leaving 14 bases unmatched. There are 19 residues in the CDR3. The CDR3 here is CASSVEADRRSGSSYEQYF. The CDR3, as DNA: TGTGCCAGCAGCGTAGAAGCAGACCGAAGGAGCGGGAGCTCCTACGAGCAGTACTTC.

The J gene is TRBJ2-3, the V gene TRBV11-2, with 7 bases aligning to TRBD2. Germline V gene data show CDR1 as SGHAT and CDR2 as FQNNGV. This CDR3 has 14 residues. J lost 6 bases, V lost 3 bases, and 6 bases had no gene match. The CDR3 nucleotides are TGTGCCAGCAGCTTTGGCGGGAGTCGGGATACGCAGTATTTT. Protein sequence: CASSFGGSRDTQYF.